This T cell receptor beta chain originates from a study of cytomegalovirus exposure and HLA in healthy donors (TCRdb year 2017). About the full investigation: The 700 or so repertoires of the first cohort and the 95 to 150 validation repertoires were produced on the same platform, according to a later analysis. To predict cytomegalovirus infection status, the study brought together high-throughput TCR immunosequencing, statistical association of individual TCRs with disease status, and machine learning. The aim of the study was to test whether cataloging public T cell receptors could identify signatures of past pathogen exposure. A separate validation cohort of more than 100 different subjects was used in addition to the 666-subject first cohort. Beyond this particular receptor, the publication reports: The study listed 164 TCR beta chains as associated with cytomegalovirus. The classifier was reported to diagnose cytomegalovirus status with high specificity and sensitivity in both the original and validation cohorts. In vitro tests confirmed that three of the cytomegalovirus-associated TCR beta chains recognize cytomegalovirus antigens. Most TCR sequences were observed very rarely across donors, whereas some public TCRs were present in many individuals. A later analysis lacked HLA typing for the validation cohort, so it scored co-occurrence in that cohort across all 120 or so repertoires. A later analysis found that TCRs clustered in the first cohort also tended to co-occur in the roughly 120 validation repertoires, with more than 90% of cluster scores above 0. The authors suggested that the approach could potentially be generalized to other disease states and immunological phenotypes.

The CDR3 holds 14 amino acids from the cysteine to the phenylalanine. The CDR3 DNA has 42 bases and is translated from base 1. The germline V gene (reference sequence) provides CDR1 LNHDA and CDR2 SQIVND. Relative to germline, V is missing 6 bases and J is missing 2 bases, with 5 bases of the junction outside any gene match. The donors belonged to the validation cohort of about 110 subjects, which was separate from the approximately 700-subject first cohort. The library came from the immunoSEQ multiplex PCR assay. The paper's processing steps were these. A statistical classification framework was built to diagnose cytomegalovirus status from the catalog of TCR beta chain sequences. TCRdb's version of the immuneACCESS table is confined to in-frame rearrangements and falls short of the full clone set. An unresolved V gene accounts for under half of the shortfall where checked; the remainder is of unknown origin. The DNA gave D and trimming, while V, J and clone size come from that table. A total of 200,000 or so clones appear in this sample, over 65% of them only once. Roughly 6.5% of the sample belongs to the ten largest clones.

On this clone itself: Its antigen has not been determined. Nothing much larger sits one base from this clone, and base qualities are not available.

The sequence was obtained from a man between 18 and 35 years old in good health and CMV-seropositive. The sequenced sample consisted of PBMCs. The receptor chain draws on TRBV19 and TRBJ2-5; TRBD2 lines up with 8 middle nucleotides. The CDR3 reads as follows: CASRSGSGQETQYF. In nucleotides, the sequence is TGTGCCAGTAGGAGCGGGAGTGGGCAAGAGACCCAGTACTTC.